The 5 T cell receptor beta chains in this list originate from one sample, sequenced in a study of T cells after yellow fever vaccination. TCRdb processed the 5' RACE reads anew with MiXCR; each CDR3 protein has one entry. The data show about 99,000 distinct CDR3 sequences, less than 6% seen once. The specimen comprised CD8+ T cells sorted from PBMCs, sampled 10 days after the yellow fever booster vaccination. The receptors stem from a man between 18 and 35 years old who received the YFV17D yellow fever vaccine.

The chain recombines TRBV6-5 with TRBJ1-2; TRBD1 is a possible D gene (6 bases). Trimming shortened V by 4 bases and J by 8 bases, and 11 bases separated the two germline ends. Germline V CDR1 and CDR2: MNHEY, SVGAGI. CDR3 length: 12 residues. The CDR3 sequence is CASSLQGMGYTF. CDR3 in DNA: TGTGCCAGCAGTTTACAGGGAATGGGCTACACCTTC.

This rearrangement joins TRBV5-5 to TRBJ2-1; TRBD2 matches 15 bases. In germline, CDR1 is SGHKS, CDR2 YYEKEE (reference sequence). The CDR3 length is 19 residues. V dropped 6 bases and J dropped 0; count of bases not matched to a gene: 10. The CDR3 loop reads CASIPGLAGGLSSYNEQFF. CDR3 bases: TGTGCCAGCATCCCGGGACTAGCGGGGGGTCTGAGCTCCTACAATGAGCAGTTCTTC.

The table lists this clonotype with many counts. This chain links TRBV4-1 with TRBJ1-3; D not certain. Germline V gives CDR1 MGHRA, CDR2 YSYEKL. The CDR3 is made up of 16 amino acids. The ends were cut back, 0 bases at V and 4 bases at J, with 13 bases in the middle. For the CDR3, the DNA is TGCGCCAGCAGCCAAGATGGAAGCGGAGGAGGAAACACCATATATTTT. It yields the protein CASSQDGSGGGNTIYF.

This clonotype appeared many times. The CDR3 sequence: CASSDRDNEQFF. DNA for the CDR3: TGTGCCAGCAGTGACAGGGATAATGAGCAGTTCTTC. The V gene is TRBV6-4, the J gene TRBJ2-1; no firm D call. The CDR3 contains 12 residues. CDR1 MRHNA and CDR2 SNTAGT come from the germline V gene. Trimming cost V 2 bases and J 7 bases, with 6 bases left between them.

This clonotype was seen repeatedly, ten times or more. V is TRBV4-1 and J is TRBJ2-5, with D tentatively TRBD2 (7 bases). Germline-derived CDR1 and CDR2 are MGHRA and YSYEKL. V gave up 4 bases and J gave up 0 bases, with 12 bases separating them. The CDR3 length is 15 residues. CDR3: CASSLGGAHQETQYF. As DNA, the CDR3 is TGCGCCAGCAGCCTGGGGGGGGCCCACCAAGAGACCCAGTACTTC.